The 6 T cell receptor beta chains below come from one sample, sequenced in a study of shared clonotypes between healthy human individuals. Assay used: immunoSEQ multiplex PCR; TCRdb lists only in-frame clones, some missing. This sample has fewer than 400,000 clones, with 74% found just once. Sequenced material: memory CD4+ T cells sorted from blood. Subset noted: CD45RA-negative fraction. The receptors derive from a man aged 25-40 years in good health.

Here the CDR3 DNA reads TGCAGCGTGGGGGGTGCGGGGACCTACGAGCAGTACTTC. Amino acids: CSVGGAGTYEQYF. The chain combines TRBV29-1 with TRBJ2-7, with D maybe TRBD2 (6 bases). Germline lookup yields CDR1 SQVTM and CDR2 ANQGSEA. Deletions cut 6 bases from V and 2 bases from J, with 14 bases between. The CDR3 covers 13 residues.

The gene calls are TRBV2 and TRBJ1-5; D is unclear. Germline V gene data show CDR1 as SNHLY and CDR2 as FYNNEI. Trimming removed 0 bases at V and 7 bases at J, with 10 bases between. The CDR3 spans 14 residues. CDR3 in amino acids: CASSEARPGQPQHF. The CDR3 nucleotides are TGTGCCAGCAGTGAAGCGCGGCCGGGACAGCCCCAGCATTTT.

The chain joins TRBV5-4 to TRBJ2-1; the match to TRBD2 covers 10 bases. Germline CDR1 and CDR2: SGHNT and YYREEE (reference sequence). The ends lost 3 bases at V and 9 bases at J; junction bases unmatched: 12. The CDR3 is made up of 16 amino acids. The CDR3 region is CASSYGGVAGGSEQFF. CDR3 DNA sequence: TGTGCCAGCAGCTATGGGGGGGTAGCGGGAGGCAGTGAGCAGTTCTTC.

The chain has TRBV11-2 and TRBJ2-3; TRBD2 is a possible D gene (5 bases). CDR1 and CDR2 (germline): SGHAT, FQNNGV. V was pared by 0 bases and J by 2 bases, with 15 bases between. This CDR3 is 17 amino acids long. CDR3 nucleotide sequence: TGTGCCAGCAGCTTAGATCGGCTAGCTGGTTACACAGATACGCAGTATTTT. Protein sequence: CASSLDRLAGYTDTQYF.

CDR3 sequence: CASSLLLNGELFF. The CDR3 region has the DNA TGTGCCAGCAGCCTTCTGTTGAACGGGGAGCTGTTTTTT. The chain links TRBV5-4 to TRBJ2-2, with no clear D. The length of the CDR3 is 13 residues. CDR1 and CDR2 (germline): SGHNT, YYREEE (reference sequence). Deletions cut 4 bases from V and 7 bases from J, with 11 bases between.

The gene calls are TRBV6-1 and TRBJ2-7, with 7 bases that match TRBD2. V lost 6 bases to trimming and J lost 6 bases; unmatched junction nucleotides: 14. Germline lookup yields CDR1 MNHNS and CDR2 SASEGT. The CDR3 is 15 amino acids. The CDR3 bases are TGTGCCAGCAGCGTTCGAGCGGGGACCTATACCGAGCAGTACTTC. The encoded protein is CASSVRAGTYTEQYF.